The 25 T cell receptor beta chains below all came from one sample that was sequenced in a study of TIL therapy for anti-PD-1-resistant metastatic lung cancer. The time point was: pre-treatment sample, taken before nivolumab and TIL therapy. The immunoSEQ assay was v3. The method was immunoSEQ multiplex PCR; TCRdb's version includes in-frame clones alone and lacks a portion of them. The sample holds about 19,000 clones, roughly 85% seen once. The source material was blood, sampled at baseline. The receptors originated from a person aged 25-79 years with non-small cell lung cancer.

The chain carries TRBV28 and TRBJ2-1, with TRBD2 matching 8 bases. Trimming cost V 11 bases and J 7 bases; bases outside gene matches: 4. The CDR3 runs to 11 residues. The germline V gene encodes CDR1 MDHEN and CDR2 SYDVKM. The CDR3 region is CAPGGGNEQFF. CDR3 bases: TGTGCCCCGGGAGGGGGTAATGAGCAGTTCTTC.

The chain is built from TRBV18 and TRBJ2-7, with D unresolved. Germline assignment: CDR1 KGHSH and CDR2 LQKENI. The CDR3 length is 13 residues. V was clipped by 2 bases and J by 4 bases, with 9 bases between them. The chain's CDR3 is CASSPSRNYEQYF. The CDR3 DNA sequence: TGTGCCAGCTCACCAAGTCGCAATTACGAGCAGTACTTC.

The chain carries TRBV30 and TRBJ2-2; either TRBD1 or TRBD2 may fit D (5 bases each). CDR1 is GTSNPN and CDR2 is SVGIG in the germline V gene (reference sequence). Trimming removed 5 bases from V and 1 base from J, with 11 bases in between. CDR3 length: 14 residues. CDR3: CAWSGTVNTGELFF. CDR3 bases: TGTGCCTGGTCTGGGACGGTGAACACCGGGGAGCTGTTTTTT. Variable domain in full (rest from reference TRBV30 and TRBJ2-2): SQTIHQWPATLVQPVGSPLSLECTVEGTSNPNLYWYRQAAGRGLQLLFYSVGIGQISSEVPQNLSASRPQDRQFILSSKKLLLSDSGFYLCAWSGTVNTGELFFGEGSRLTVL.

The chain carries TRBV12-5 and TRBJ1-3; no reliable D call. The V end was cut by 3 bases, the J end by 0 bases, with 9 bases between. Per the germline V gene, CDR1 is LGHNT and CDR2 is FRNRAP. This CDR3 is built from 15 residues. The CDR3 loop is CASGFDFHSGNTIYF. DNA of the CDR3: TGTGCTAGTGGTTTCGACTTTCACTCTGGAAACACCATATATTTT.

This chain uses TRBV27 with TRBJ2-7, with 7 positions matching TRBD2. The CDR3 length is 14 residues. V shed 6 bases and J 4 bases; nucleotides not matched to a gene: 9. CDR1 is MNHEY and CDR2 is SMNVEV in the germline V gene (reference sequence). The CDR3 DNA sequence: TGTGCCAGCAGGGTCGGGGGAGGGGCGTACGAGCAGTACTTC. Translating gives CASRVGGGAYEQYF.

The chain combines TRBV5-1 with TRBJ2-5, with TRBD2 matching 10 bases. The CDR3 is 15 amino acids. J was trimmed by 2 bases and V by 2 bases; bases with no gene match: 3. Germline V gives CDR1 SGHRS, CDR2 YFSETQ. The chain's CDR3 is CASSLAGGVQETQYF. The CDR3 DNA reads TGCGCCAGCAGCTTAGCGGGGGGGGTTCAAGAGACCCAGTACTTC.

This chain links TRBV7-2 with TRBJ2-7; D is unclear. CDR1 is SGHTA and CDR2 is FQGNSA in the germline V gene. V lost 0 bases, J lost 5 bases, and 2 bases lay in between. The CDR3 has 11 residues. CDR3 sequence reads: CASSLAHEQYF. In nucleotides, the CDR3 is TGTGCCAGCAGCTTAGCCCACGAGCAGTACTTC.

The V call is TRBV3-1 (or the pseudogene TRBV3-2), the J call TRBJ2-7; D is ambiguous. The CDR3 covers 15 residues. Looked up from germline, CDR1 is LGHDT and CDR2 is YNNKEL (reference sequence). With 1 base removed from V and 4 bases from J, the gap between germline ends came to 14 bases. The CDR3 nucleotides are TGTGCCAGCAGCCAAGTAAGGCTAGGATCGTACGAGCAGTACTTC. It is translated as CASSQVRLGSYEQYF.

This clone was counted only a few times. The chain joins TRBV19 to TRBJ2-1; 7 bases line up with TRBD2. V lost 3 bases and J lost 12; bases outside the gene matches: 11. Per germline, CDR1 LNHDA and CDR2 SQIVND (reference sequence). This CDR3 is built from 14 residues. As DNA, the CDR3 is TGTGCCAGTAGTATGAGGAGCGGGGCCTGGGTGCAGTTCTTC. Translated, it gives CASSMRSGAWVQFF.

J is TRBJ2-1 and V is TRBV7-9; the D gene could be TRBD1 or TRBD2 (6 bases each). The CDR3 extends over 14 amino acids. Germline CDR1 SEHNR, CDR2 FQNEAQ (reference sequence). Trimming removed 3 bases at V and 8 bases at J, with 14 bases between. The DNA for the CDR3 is TGTGCCAGCAGCTTCGGAGGGCCAGGGGATGAGCAGTTCTTC. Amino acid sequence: CASSFGGPGDEQFF.

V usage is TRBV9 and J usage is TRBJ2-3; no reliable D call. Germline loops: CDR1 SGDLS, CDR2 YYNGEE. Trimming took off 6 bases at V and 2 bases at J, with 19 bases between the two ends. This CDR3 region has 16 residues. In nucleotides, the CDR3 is TGTGCCAGCAATGGTGCAGGAAATATCCACACAGATACGCAGTATTTT. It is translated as CASNGAGNIHTDTQYF.

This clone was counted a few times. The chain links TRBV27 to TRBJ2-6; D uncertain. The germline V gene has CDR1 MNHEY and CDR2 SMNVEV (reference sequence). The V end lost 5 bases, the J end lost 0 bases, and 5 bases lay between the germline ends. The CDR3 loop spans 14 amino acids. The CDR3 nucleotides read TGTGCCAGCAGTCGCAGCTCTGGGGCCAACGTCCTGACTTTC. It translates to CASSRSSGANVLTF.

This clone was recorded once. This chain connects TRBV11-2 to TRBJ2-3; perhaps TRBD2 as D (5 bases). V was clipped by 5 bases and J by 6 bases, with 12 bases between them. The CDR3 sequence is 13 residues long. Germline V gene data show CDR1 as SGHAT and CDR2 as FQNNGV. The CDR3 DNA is TGTGCCAGCAGCACCGGTCGAGGGGATACGCAGTATTTT. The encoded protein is CASSTGRGDTQYF.

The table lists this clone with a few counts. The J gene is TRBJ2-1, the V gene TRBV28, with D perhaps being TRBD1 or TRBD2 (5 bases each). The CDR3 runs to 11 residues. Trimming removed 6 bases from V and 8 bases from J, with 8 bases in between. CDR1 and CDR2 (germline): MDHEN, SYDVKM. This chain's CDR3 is CASRGDYEQFF. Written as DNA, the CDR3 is TGTGCCAGCAGGGGGGATTATGAGCAGTTCTTC.

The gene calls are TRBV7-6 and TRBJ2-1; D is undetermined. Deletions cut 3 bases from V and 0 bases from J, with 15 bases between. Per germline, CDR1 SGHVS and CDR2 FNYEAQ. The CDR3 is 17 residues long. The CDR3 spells CASSFIRAWSSYNEQFF. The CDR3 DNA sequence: TGTGCCAGCAGCTTCATTAGAGCATGGAGCTCCTACAATGAGCAGTTCTTC.

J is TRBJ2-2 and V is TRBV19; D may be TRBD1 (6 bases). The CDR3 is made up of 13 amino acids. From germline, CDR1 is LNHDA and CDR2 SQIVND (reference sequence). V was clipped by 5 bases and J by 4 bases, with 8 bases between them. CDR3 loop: CASSQQGTGELFF. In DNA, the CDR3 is TGTGCCAGTAGTCAACAGGGCACCGGGGAGCTGTTTTTT.

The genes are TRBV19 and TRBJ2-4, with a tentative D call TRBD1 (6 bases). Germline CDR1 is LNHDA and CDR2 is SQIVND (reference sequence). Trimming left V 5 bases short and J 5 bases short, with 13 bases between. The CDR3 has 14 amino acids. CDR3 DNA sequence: TGTGCCAGTAGTCCAGGGGCGAAGCAAAACATTCAGTACTTC. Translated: CASSPGAKQNIQYF.

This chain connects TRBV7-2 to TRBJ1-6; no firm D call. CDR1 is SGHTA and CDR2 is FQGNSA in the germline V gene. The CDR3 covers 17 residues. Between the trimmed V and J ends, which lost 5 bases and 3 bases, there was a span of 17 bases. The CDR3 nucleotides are TGTGCCAGCAGCGGAGGAGTTATTCCCCACTATAATTCACCCCTCCACTTT. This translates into CASSGGVIPHYNSPLHF.

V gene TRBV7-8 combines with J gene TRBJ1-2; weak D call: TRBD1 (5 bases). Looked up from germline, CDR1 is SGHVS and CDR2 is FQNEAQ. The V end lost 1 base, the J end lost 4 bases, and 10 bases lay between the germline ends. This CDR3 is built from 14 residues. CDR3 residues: CASSLVQGGYGYTF. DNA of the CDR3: TGTGCCAGCAGCTTAGTCCAGGGCGGCTATGGCTACACCTTC. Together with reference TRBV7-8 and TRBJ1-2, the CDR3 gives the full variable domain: GAGVSQSPRYKVAKRGQDVALRCDPISGHVSLFWYQQALGQGPEFLTYFQNEAQLDKSGLPSDRFFAERPEGSVSTLKIQRTQQEDSAVYLCASSLVQGGYGYTFGSGTRLTVV.

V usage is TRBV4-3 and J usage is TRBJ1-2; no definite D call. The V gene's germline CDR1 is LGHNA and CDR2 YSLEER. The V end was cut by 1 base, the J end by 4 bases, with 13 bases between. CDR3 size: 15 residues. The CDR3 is CASSQAAGLGYGYTF. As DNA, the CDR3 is TGCGCCAGCAGCCAAGCGGCGGGGTTAGGCTATGGCTACACCTTC.

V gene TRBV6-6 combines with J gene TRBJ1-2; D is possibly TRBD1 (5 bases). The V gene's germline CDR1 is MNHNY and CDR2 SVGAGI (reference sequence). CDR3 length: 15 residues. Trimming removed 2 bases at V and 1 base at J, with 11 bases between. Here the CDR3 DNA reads TGTGCCAGCAGTTACGGGGACGTGGTTAACTATGGCTACACCTTC. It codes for CASSYGDVVNYGYTF.

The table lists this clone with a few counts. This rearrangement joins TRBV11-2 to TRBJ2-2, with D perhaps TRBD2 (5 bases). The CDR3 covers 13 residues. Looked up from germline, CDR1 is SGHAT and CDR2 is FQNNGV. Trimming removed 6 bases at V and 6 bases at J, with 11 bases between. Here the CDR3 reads CASSFTRAGELFF. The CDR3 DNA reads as TGTGCCAGCAGTTTTACTAGAGCCGGGGAGCTGTTTTTT.

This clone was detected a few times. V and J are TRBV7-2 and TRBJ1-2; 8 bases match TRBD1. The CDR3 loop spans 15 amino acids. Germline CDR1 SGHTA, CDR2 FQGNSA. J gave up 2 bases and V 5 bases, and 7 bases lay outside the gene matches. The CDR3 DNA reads TGTGCCAGCAGCCAGGGGGCGGGACAGAACTATGGCTACACCTTC. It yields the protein CASSQGAGQNYGYTF.

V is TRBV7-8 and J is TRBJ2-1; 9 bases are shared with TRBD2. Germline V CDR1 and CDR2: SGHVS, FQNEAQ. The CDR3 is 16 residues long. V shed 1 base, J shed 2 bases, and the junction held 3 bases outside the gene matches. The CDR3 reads CASSLGSSGTYNEQFF. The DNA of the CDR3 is TGTGCCAGCAGCTTAGGGTCTAGCGGGACCTACAATGAGCAGTTCTTC. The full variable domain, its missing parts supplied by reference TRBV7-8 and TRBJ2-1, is GAGVSQSPRYKVAKRGQDVALRCDPISGHVSLFWYQQALGQGPEFLTYFQNEAQLDKSGLPSDRFFAERPEGSVSTLKIQRTQQEDSAVYLCASSLGSSGTYNEQFFGPGTRLTVL.

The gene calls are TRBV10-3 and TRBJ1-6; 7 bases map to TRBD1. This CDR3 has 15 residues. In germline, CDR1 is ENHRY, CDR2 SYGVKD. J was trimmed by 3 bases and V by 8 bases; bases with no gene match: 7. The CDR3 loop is CAIGKGAGYNSPLHF. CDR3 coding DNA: TGTGCCATCGGAAAGGGGGCGGGCTATAATTCACCCCTCCACTTT.